This T cell receptor beta chain is from a study of blood T cell repertoires in COVID-19. Background on the study: Acute and convalescent COVID-19 samples came from the United States, Italy and Spain. The analysed material was cDNA or gDNA that came from T cells, B-cell-depleted T cells, or PBMCs.

As processed by the authors: Estimates of nucleated cell counts were drawn from the amplification of reference gene primers. Method: immunoSEQ multiplex PCR; TCRdb's copy keeps in-frame clones and lacks some. V and J calls and clone size come straight from that table; D and trimming were deduced from the DNA. In the table there are tens of thousands of clones, about 80% of which are singletons. The length of the CDR3 is 15 residues. V gave up 5 bases and J gave up 4 bases; unmatched junction bases: 10. The germline V gene has CDR1 SEHNR and CDR2 FQNEAQ (reference sequence). The rearrangement uses TRBV7-9 and TRBJ1-1, with TRBD1 matching over 7 bases. Sequenced: peripheral blood. The TCR sequence derives from a woman in her forties or fifties with acute or convalescent COVID-19. In DNA, the CDR3 is TGTGCCAGCAGCCTCGGACAGGCCACTGGCACTGAAGCTTTCTTT. Translation: CASSLGQATGTEAFF. Looking up the rest from reference TRBV7-9 and TRBJ1-1 gives the full variable domain: DTGVSQNPRHKITKRGQNVTFRCDPISEHNRLYWYRQTLGQGPEFLTYFQNEAQLEKSRLLSDRFSAERPKGSFSTLEIQRTEQGDSAMYLCASSLGQATGTEAFFGQGTRLTVV.